This T cell receptor (beta chain) was obtained from a study of T cell repertoires in cytomegalovirus infection. Study details: Indications of both CMV infection and matching HLA type were provided by public TCR beta signatures. General study findings and limits: Clonotypes of TCR beta that were HLA-C-restricted and CMV-specific dominated the ex vivo response.

Note on this clonotype: Its specificity is not known.

Germline-derived CDR1 and CDR2 are SGHVS and FNYEAQ. This CDR3 is 16 amino acids long. The trim removed 3 bases at V and 3 bases at J, leaving 4 bases unmatched. TCRdb called the reads again in MiXCR, with one record for every CDR3 protein. The sample holds 35,000 to 55,000 distinct CDR3 sequences, under 20% seen once. This receptor was identified in a human donor in good health (CMV status not recorded). Some clones in this sample may be carry-over from other donors' samples. The gene calls are TRBV7-6 and TRBJ2-3, with 12 bases that match TRBD1. This material consisted of CD8+ T cells from cultured PBMCs, taken from culture after CMV antigen stimulation. Here the CDR3 reads CASSFGTGGGTDTQYF. For the CDR3, the DNA is TGTGCCAGCAGCTTTGGGACAGGGGGCGGGACAGATACGCAGTATTTT.